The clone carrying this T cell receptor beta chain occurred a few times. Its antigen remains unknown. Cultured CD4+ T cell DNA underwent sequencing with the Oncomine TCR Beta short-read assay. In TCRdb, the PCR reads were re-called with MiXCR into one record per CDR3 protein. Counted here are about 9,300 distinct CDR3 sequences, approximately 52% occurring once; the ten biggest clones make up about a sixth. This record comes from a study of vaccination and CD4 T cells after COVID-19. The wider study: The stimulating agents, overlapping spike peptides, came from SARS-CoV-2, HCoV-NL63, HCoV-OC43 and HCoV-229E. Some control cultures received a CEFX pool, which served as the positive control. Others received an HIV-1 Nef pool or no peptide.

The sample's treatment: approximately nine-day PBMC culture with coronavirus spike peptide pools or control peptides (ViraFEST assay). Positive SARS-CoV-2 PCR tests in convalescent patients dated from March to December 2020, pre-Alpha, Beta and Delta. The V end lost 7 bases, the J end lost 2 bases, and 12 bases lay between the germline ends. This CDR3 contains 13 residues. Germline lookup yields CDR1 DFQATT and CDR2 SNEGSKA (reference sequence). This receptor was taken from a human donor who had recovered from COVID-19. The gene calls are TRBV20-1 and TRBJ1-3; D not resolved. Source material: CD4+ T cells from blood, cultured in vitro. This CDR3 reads CSVLAGAGNTIYF. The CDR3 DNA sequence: TGCAGTGTTCTAGCCGGGGCTGGAAACACCATATATTTT.